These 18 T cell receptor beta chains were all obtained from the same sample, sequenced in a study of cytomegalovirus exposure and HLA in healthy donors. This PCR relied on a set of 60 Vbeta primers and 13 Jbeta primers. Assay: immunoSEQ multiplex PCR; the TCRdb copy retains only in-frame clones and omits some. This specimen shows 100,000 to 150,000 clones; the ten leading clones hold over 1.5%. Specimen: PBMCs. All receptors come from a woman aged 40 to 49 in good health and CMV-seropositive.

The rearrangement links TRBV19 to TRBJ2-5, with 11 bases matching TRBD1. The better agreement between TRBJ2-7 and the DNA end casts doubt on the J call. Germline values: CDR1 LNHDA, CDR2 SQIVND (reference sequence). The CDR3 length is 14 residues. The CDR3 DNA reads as TGTGCCAGTAGTCTCGGGACAGGGGGCTACGAGCAGTACTTC. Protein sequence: CASSLGTGGYEQYF.

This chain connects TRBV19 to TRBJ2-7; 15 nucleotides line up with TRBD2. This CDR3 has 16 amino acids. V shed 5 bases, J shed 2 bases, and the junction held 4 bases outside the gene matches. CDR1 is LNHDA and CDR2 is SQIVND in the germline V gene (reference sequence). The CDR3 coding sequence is TGTGCCAGTAGTGGGACTAGCGGGAGGCCCACCTACGAGCAGTACTTC. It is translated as CASSGTSGRPTYEQYF.

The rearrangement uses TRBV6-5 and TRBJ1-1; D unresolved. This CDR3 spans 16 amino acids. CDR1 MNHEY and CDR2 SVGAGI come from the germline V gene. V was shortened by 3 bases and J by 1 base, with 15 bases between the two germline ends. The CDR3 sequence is CASSYSNLRGNTEAFF. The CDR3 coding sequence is TGTGCCAGCAGTTATTCCAACCTCCGGGGGAACACTGAAGCTTTCTTT.

CDR3 DNA: TGTGCCAGCTCACTTTCGACAGGGGCGCTAAATCAGCCCCAGCATTTT. It yields the protein CASSLSTGALNQPQHF. The chain is built from TRBV18 and TRBJ1-5; TRBD1 agrees at 8 bases. CDR3 length equals 16 residues. J was trimmed by 4 bases and V by 4 bases; bases with no gene match: 9. Germline loops: CDR1 KGHSH, CDR2 LQKENI.

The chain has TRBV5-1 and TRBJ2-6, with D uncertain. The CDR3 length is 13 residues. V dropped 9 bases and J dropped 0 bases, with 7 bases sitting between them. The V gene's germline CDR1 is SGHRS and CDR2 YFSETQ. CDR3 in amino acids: CATSPSGANVLTF. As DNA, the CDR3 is TGCGCCACCTCCCCCTCTGGGGCCAACGTCCTGACTTTC. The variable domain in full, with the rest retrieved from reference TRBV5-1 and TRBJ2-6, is KAGVTQTPRYLIKTRGQQVTLSCSPISGHRSVSWYQQTPGQGLQFLFEYFSETQRNKGNFPGRFSGRQFSNSRSEMNVSTLELGDSALYLCATSPSGANVLTFGAGSRLTVL.

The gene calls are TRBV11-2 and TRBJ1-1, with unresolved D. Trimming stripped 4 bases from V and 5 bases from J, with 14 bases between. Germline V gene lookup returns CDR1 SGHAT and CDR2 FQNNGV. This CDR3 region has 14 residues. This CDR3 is CASSSTVERTEAFF. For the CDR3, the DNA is TGTGCCAGCAGCTCGACGGTGGAGAGGACTGAAGCTTTCTTT.

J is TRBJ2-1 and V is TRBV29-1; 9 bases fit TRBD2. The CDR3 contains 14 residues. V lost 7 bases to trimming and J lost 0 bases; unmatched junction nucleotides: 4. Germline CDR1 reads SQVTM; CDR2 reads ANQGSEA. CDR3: CSAVSGSSYNEQFF. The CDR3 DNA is TGCAGCGCCGTTAGCGGGAGCTCCTACAATGAGCAGTTCTTC.

The CDR3 region has the DNA TGTGCCAGCAGCTCCTCCGGGACTAGCGGGAGAGCTTACGAGCAGTACTTC. Protein sequence: CASSSSGTSGRAYEQYF. The chain is built from TRBV7-9 and TRBJ2-7; TRBD2 matches at 14 bases. Germline CDR1 and CDR2: SEHNR and FQNEAQ (reference sequence). The CDR3 length is 17 residues. V trimming: 4 bases; J trimming: 4 bases; junction bases outside the gene matches: 9. Filled out from reference TRBV7-9 and TRBJ2-7, the complete variable domain reads DTGVSQNPRHKITKRGQNVTFRCDPISEHNRLYWYRQTLGQGPEFLTYFQNEAQLEKSRLLSDRFSAERPKGSFSTLEIQRTEQGDSAMYLCASSSSGTSGRAYEQYFGPGTRLTVT.

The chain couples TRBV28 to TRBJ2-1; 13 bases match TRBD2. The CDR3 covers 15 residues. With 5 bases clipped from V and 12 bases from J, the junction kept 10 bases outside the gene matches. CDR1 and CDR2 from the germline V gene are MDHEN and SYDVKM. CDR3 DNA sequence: TGTGCCAGCAGTGTAACTAGCGGGAGGGCCCTTGGGCAGTTCTTC. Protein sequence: CASSVTSGRALGQFF. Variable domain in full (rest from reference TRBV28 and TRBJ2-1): DVKVTQSSRYLVKRTGEKVFLECVQDMDHENMFWYRQDPGLGLRLIYFSYDVKMKEKGDIPEGYSVSREKKERFSLILESASTNQTSMYLCASSVTSGRALGQFFGPGTRLTVL.

CDR3 sequence reads: CASGSNRGLYTEAFF. The CDR3 DNA follows: TGTGCCAGCGGATCAAACAGGGGATTGTACACTGAAGCTTTCTTT. The chain has TRBV7-6 and TRBJ1-1; TRBD1 matches at 7 bases. CDR3 size: 15 residues. The V gene end was trimmed by 8 bases and the J gene end by 3 bases; junction bases not matched to a gene: 12. CDR1 SGHVS and CDR2 FNYEAQ come from the germline V gene.

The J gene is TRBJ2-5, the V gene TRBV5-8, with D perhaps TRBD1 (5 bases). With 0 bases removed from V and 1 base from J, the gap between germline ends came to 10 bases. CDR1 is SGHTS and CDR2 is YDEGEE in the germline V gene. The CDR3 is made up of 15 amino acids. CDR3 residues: CASSLGGPPQETQYF. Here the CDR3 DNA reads TGTGCCAGCAGCTTGGGGGGCCCGCCCCAAGAGACCCAGTACTTC.

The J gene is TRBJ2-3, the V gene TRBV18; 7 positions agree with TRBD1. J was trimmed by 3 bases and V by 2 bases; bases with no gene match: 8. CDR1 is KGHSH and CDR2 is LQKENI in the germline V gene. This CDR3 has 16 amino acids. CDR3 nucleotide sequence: TGTGCCAGCTCACCAGTGACAGGGACGAGGACAGATACGCAGTATTTT. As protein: CASSPVTGTRTDTQYF.

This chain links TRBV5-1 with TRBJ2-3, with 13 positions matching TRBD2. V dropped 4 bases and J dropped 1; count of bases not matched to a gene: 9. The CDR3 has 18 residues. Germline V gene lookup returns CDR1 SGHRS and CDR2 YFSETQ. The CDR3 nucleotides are TGCGCCAGCAGCACGGGACTAGCGGGGTTTCTTGGCACAGATACGCAGTATTTT. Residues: CASSTGLAGFLGTDTQYF.

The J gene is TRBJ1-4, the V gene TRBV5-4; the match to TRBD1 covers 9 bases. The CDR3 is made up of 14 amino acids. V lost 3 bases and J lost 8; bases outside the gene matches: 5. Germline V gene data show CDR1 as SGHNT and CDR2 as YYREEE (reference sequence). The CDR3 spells CASSWTGEGEKLFF. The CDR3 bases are TGTGCCAGCAGCTGGACAGGGGAGGGGGAAAAACTGTTTTTT.

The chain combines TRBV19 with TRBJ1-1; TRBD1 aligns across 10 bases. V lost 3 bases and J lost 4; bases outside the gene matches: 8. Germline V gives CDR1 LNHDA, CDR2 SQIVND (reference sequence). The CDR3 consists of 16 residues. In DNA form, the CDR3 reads TGTGCCAGTAGTATCCTTGACAGGGGGCGCAGCACTGAAGCTTTCTTT. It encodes CASSILDRGRSTEAFF.

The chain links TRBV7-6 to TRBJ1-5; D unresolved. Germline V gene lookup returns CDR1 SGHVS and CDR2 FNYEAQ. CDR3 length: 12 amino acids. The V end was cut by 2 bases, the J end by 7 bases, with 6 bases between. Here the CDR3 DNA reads TGTGCCAGCAGCTTAATATCCCAGCCCCAGCATTTT. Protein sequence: CASSLISQPQHF.

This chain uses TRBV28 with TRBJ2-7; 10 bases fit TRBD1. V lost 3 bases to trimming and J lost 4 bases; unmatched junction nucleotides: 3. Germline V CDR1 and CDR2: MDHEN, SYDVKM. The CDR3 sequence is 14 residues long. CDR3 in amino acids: CASSFLGQGYEQYF. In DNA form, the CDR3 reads TGTGCCAGCAGTTTTTTGGGACAGGGGTACGAGCAGTACTTC.

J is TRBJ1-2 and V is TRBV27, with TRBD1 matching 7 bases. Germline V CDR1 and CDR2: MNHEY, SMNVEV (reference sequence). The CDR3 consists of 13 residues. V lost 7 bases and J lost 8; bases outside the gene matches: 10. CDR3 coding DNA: TGTGCCAGCACCTCACAGGGGTTCAAAGGCTACACCTTC. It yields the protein CASTSQGFKGYTF.